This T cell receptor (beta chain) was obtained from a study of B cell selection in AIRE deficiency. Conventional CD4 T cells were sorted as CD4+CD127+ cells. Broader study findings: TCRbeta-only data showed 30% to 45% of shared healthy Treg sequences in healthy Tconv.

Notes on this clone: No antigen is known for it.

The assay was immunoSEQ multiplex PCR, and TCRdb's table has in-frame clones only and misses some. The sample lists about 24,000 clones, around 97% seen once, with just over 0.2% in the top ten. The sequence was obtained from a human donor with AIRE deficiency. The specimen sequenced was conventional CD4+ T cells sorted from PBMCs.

As DNA, the CDR3 is TGTGCCAGTAGTACCCGCGAGAGTGGCTACACCTTC. Its protein product is CASSTRESGYTF. V gene TRBV19 combines with J gene TRBJ1-2; D gene ambiguous. Germline assignment: CDR1 LNHDA and CDR2 SQIVND (reference sequence). Trimming removed 4 bases from V and 7 bases from J, with 10 bases in between. The CDR3 loop spans 12 amino acids.